A selection of T cell receptor beta chains follows, all from one sample in a study of T cell changes during pregnancy in multiple sclerosis. The repertoire was sequenced with immunoSEQ multiplex PCR; TCRdb's copy has only in-frame clones and lacks some. The sample has tens of thousands of clones; approximately 92% are singletons. The input for sequencing was peripheral blood, taken in the third trimester of pregnancy. The receptors were gathered from a female donor in good health, enrolled as a control in a pregnancy study. The CDR3 runs from the conserved cysteine through the conserved F or W. The order of the fields is CDR3 DNA, CDR3 protein, D gene, V gene, J gene, clone size. The D gene is left open where the match is weak. Part of the rows lack a size; the others show once, few, many or a class for expanded clones.

DNA: TGTGCCAGTTCGAAGGAGTACACAGATACGCAGTATTTT
CDR3: CASSKEYTDTQYF
D: .
V: TRBV18
J: TRBJ2-3
size: .

DNA: TGTGCCAGCAGTCTTACTAGCGGGAGGGGGTATGAGCAGTTCTTC
CDR3: CASSLTSGRGYEQFF
D: TRBD2
V: TRBV27
J: TRBJ2-1
size: .

DNA: TGTGCCGCCTCGGGAGGGCCTGGGGTTACAGATACGCAGTATTTT
CDR3: CAASGGPGVTDTQYF
D: TRBD2
V: TRBV27
J: TRBJ2-3
size: .

DNA: TGCGCCAGCAGCTTGTTAGGGACAGAGGATGAAGCTTTCTTT
CDR3: CASSLLGTEDEAFF
D: TRBD1
V: TRBV5-1
J: TRBJ1-1
size: .

DNA: TGTGCCATCAGTGAAGAGACTGGCCATGAGCAGTTCTTC
CDR3: CAISEETGHEQFF
D: .
V: TRBV10-3
J: TRBJ2-1
size: .

DNA: TGCGCCAGCAGCCAAGGCCCTACCTACGAGCAGTACTTC
CDR3: CASSQGPTYEQYF
D: .
V: TRBV4-1
J: TRBJ2-7
size: .

DNA: TGTGCCAGTAGTTTTAGCCCCCCTAGCGGGAGTTACAATGAGCAGTTCTTC
CDR3: CASSFSPPSGSYNEQFF
D: TRBD2
V: TRBV19
J: TRBJ2-1
size: .

DNA: TGTGCCAGCAGTGCCATTGGGGGGGGCATGGGAAATCAGCCCCAGCATTTT
CDR3: CASSAIGGGMGNQPQHF
D: .
V: TRBV6-1
J: TRBJ1-5
size: .

DNA: TGTGCCAGCAGCTCCCGGCGGGGCGCGGGACCAGGAAGCAATGAGCAGTTCTTC
CDR3: CASSSRRGAGPGSNEQFF
D: .
V: TRBV7-9
J: TRBJ2-1
size: .

DNA: TGTGCCAGCAGCTTGGGAGGGTCCGAGCAGTACTTC
CDR3: CASSLGGSEQYF
D: .
V: TRBV5-5
J: TRBJ2-7
size: .

DNA: TGTGCCAGCAGCCGGGGACAGCTTGGATCCTACGAGCAGTACTTC
CDR3: CASSRGQLGSYEQYF
D: TRBD1
V: TRBV28
J: TRBJ2-7
size: once

DNA: TGTGCCAGTAGTACCCCCCGTACAGGGGACTACGAGCAGTACTTC
CDR3: CASSTPRTGDYEQYF
D: TRBD1
V: TRBV19
J: TRBJ2-7
size: .

DNA: TGCAGCGCCCGACAGGGGCTGAACACTGAAGCTTTCTTT
CDR3: CSARQGLNTEAFF
D: TRBD1
V: TRBV29-1
J: TRBJ1-1
size: .

DNA: TGTGCCAGCAGCCCAGGACTAGCCCTAGTGGAGACCCAGTACTTC
CDR3: CASSPGLALVETQYF
D: TRBD2
V: TRBV4-2
J: TRBJ2-5
size: .

DNA: TGTGCCAGCAGCTCCGGAGGGGAGACCCAGTACTTC
CDR3: CASSSGGETQYF
D: .
V: TRBV5-4
J: TRBJ2-5
size: .

DNA: TGTGCCAGCAGTGAACTCCGACAGGGGGTTCGCAATCAGCCCCAGCATTTT
CDR3: CASSELRQGVRNQPQHF
D: TRBD1
V: TRBV2
J: TRBJ1-5
size: .

DNA: TGTGCCAGCAGCCTAGAAGGGGCGGGAGCCTACGAGCAGTACTTC
CDR3: CASSLEGAGAYEQYF
D: TRBD2
V: TRBV28
J: TRBJ2-7
size: .

DNA: TGCGCCAGCAGCTTGGCGCAGGGCCCAGATACGCAGTATTTT
CDR3: CASSLAQGPDTQYF
D: .
V: TRBV5-1
J: TRBJ2-3
size: .

DNA: TGTGCCAGCAGCTTAGGTAGCGGGAGGCGAAATGAGCAGTTCTTC
CDR3: CASSLGSGRRNEQFF
D: TRBD2
V: TRBV11-1
J: TRBJ2-1
size: .

DNA: TGTGCCAGCAGCTACCTTGGACTAGCGGGAGTCCAGGGGGGCAATGAGCAGTTCTTC
CDR3: CASSYLGLAGVQGGNEQFF
D: TRBD2
V: TRBV27
J: TRBJ2-1
size: .

DNA: TGCGCCAGCAGCTTGGCCTCTGGAGCAGATACGCAGTATTTT
CDR3: CASSLASGADTQYF
D: .
V: TRBV5-1
J: TRBJ2-3
size: .

DNA: TGCGCCAGCAGCTCCAGGGTTGTGGAGACCCAGTACTTC
CDR3: CASSSRVVETQYF
D: .
V: TRBV5-1
J: TRBJ2-5
size: .

DNA: TGTGCCAGCAGTTACTCGGGACAGGGCGGGGAGACCCAGTACTTC
CDR3: CASSYSGQGGETQYF
D: TRBD1
V: TRBV6-5
J: TRBJ2-5
size: .

DNA: TGCGCCAGCGGGACTCAGGGGGCCCAAGAGACCCAGTACTTC
CDR3: CASGTQGAQETQYF
D: TRBD1
V: TRBV5-1
J: TRBJ2-5
size: once

DNA: TGTGCCAGCAGCTTAGACCCCGGGGTTATCGATACTGAAGCTTTCTTT
CDR3: CASSLDPGVIDTEAFF
D: .
V: TRBV11-2
J: TRBJ1-1
size: .

DNA: TGTGCCAGCAGGACAGGGGGCGCTTACTCCTACAATGAGCAGTTCTTC
CDR3: CASRTGGAYSYNEQFF
D: TRBD1
V: TRBV28
J: TRBJ2-1
size: .

DNA: TGTGCCAGCTCACGAGCGGGACTAGCGGGAGATGGCGGGGAGCTGTTTTTT
CDR3: CASSRAGLAGDGGELFF
D: TRBD2
V: TRBV18
J: TRBJ2-2
size: .

DNA: TGTGCCAGCAAGGCAGGGGGGACAGATACGCAGTATTTT
CDR3: CASKAGGTDTQYF
D: .
V: TRBV28
J: TRBJ2-3
size: .

DNA: TGTGCCAGCAGCGGCACCCAGGTGAACACTGAAGCTTTCTTT
CDR3: CASSGTQVNTEAFF
D: .
V: TRBV7-9
J: TRBJ1-1
size: .

DNA: TGTGCCAGCAGTTACCGGGACTCAAGTCAGTACTTC
CDR3: CASSYRDSSQYF
D: .
V: TRBV6-6
J: TRBJ2-5
size: .

DNA: TGTGCCAGTGGGCTAGCGGGTTACGAGCAGTACTTC
CDR3: CASGLAGYEQYF
D: TRBD2
V: TRBV2
J: TRBJ2-7
size: .

DNA: TGTGCCAGCAGCCCCCGGGGGGAGGGCACAGATACGCAGTATTTT
CDR3: CASSPRGEGTDTQYF
D: TRBD2
V: TRBV4-2
J: TRBJ2-3
size: .

DNA: TGTGCCAGCAGCGGGGGGCGCCCCTACGAGCAGTACTTC
CDR3: CASSGGRPYEQYF
D: .
V: TRBV28
J: TRBJ2-7
size: few

DNA: TGTGCCAGCAGTTACTCGGGGCTCATTAACACCGGGGAGCTGTTTTTT
CDR3: CASSYSGLINTGELFF
D: .
V: TRBV6-6
J: TRBJ2-2
size: .

DNA: TGTGCCAGCAGCTTGCTAGCGGGGTCCTACGAGCAGTACTTC
CDR3: CASSLLAGSYEQYF
D: TRBD2
V: TRBV5-6
J: TRBJ2-7
size: .

DNA: TGTGCCAGCAGTTTATGGGCTAGCAGCTACGAGCAGTACTTC
CDR3: CASSLWASSYEQYF
D: .
V: TRBV28
J: TRBJ2-7
size: .

DNA: TGCGCCAGCCGGTTCCGGGAGGGCCCCTACAATGAGCAGTTCTTC
CDR3: CASRFREGPYNEQFF
D: TRBD2
V: TRBV5-1
J: TRBJ2-1
size: .

DNA: TGTGCCAGTAGTTTCGGGTATGGATCCTACGAGCAGTACTTC
CDR3: CASSFGYGSYEQYF
D: .
V: TRBV19
J: TRBJ2-7
size: .

DNA: TGTGCCAGCAGATCTCCGGAGACAGAGCTCTACGAGCAGTACTTC
CDR3: CASRSPETELYEQYF
D: .
V: TRBV6-6
J: TRBJ2-7
size: .

DNA: TGTGCCAGCAGTTACTCGCGGGAACCCCCCTACGAGCAGTACTTC
CDR3: CASSYSREPPYEQYF
D: .
V: TRBV6-6
J: TRBJ2-7
size: .

DNA: TGTGCCAGCGACCCAGGGGGGAGGGAGACCCAGTACTTC
CDR3: CASDPGGRETQYF
D: .
V: TRBV2
J: TRBJ2-5
size: .

DNA: TGCAGCGTTGAAGTACCCCAGGGTGCGGCTAATGAAAAACTGTTTTTT
CDR3: CSVEVPQGAANEKLFF
D: .
V: TRBV29-1
J: TRBJ1-4
size: .